This is a list of T cell receptor beta chains from one sample in a study of spatial heterogeneity in lung cancer. TCRdb passed the 5' RACE reads through MiXCR, listing each CDR3 protein once. Found here are just over 8,000 distinct CDR3 sequences, 9.6% of them singletons; the top ten hold more than 10%. The source material was lung tumor tissue, sampled at surgery. These receptors were collected from a male donor with early-stage non-small cell lung cancer. CDR3s include the opening cysteine and the closing phenylalanine or tryptophan. The D gene is left open where the match is weak. Some rows mark clone size as missing; the rest say once, few, many or name a class of expanded clone.

TRBV6-1	TRBD2	many	TRBJ2-7	CASRNTGGGGEQYF	TGTGCCAGCAGGAACACGGGGGGAGGAGGCGAGCAGTACTTC
TRBV18	.	medium-sized	TRBJ2-5	CASSPYQETQYF	TGTGCCAGCTCACCGTACCAAGAGACCCAGTACTTC
TRBV27	.	many	TRBJ2-4	CASSLFYPSQNIQYF	TGTGCCAGCAGTTTATTCTACCCGAGCCAGAACATTCAGTACTTC
TRBV9	.	many	TRBJ1-1	CASSPLNTEAFF	TGTGCCAGCAGCCCACTGAACACTGAAGCTTTCTTT
TRBV7-6	.	many	TRBJ1-1	CASSSAVYEATEAFF	TGTGCCAGCAGCTCGGCCGTATACGAGGCCACTGAAGCTTTCTTT
TRBV28	.	many	TRBJ2-3	CASSGRTSTDTQYF	TGTGCCAGCAGTGGCAGGACGAGCACAGATACGCAGTATTTT
TRBV2	TRBD1	medium-sized	TRBJ2-1	CASSERTGDYNEQFF	TGTGCCAGCAGTGAGAGGACAGGGGACTACAATGAGCAGTTCTTC
TRBV10-1	TRBD1	many	TRBJ1-2	CASSSGGLNYGYTF	TGCGCCAGCAGTTCAGGGGGCCTTAACTATGGCTACACCTTC
TRBV30	.	medium-sized	TRBJ2-1	CALDPSSYNEQFF	TGTGCCTTGGACCCGAGCTCCTACAATGAGCAGTTCTTC
TRBV6-6	.	medium-sized	TRBJ1-6	CASSYSGQGQSSPLHF	TGTGCCAGCAGTTACTCGGGCCAGGGACAAAGTTCACCCCTCCACTTT
TRBV20-1	TRBD1	many	TRBJ2-7	CSARGQGAFSYEQYF	TGCAGTGCTAGGGGACAGGGTGCCTTCTCCTACGAGCAGTACTTC
TRBV5-1	.	many	TRBJ2-3	CASSLGQTAGTDTQYF	TGCGCCAGCAGCTTGGGACAGACCGCGGGCACAGATACGCAGTATTTT
TRBV2	.	many	TRBJ2-7	CASSEGAGRYYEQYF	TGTGCCAGCAGTGAAGGAGCGGGTCGATACTACGAGCAGTACTTC
TRBV18	.	many	TRBJ1-6	CASSPPGGDNSPLHF	TGTGCCAGCTCACCACCCGGTGGCGATAATTCACCCCTCCACTTT
TRBV6-1	.	medium-sized	TRBJ1-5	CASSVRYNQPQHF	TGTGCCAGCAGTGTTAGATACAATCAGCCCCAGCATTTT
TRBV18	TRBD2	many	TRBJ2-7	CASSPPTGLGSYEQYF	TGTGCCAGCTCACCACCGACGGGACTAGGGTCCTACGAGCAGTACTTC
TRBV10-1	TRBD1	many	TRBJ1-1	CASRPGQANTEAFF	TGCGCCAGCAGACCGGGACAGGCCAACACTGAAGCTTTCTTT
TRBV7-2	.	.	TRBJ1-4	CASSLVRSEKLFF	TGTGCCAGCAGCTTAGTGCGTAGTGAAAAACTGTTTTTT
TRBV5-1	.	many	TRBJ1-2	CASSWDTYYGYTF	TGCGCCAGCAGCTGGGACACATACTATGGCTACACCTTC
TRBV20-1	.	medium-sized	TRBJ2-3	CSARIDRQPDTQYF	TGCAGTGCTAGGATCGACAGGCAACCGGATACGCAGTATTTT
TRBV12-3/TRBV12-4	.	medium-sized	TRBJ1-2	CASTQGLFYGYTF	TGTGCCAGCACCCAAGGACTCTTTTATGGCTACACCTTC
TRBV7-6	.	many	TRBJ2-1	CASSPNPRGSPNEQFF	TGTGCCAGCAGCCCAAACCCTCGAGGCAGTCCCAATGAGCAGTTCTTC
TRBV7-8	.	medium-sized	TRBJ2-3	CATKASVSTDTQYF	TGTGCCACCAAGGCGTCAGTTAGCACAGATACGCAGTATTTT